This T cell receptor (beta chain) was identified during a study of blood T cell repertoires in COVID-19. Profiling relied on immunoSEQ multiplex PCR, and the TCRdb table lists in-frame clones only, not all of them. The repertoire holds 250,000 to 300,000 clones, with 80% to 90% as singletons. This CDR3 is 14 amino acids long. Germline V gives CDR1 LGHDT, CDR2 YNNKEL (reference sequence). Trimming removed 5 bases from V and 5 bases from J; junction bases left unmatched: 6. The TCR sequence derives from a woman in her seventies with acute or convalescent COVID-19. The chain couples TRBV3-1 (or the pseudogene TRBV3-2) to TRBJ2-3; 8 nucleotides line up with TRBD2. Sequencing input: peripheral blood. DNA for the CDR3: TGTGCCAGCAGCTCGGCGGGGGGTCGAGATACGCAGTATTTT. Translating it yields CASSSAGGRDTQYF.